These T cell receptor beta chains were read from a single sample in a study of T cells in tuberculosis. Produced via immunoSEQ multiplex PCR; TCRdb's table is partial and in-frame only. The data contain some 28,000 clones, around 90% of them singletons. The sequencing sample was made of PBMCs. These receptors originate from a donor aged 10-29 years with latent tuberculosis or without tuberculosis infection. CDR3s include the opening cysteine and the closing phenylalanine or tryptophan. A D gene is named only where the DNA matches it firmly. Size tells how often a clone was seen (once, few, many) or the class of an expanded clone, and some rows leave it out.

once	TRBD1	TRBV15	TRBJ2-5	CATSTSGQGAAETQYF	TGTGCCACCAGCACGTCTGGACAGGGGGCCGCAGAGACCCAGTACTTC
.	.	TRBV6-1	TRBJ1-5	CASLVGQPNQPQHF	TGTGCCAGCTTAGTGGGGCAGCCCAATCAGCCCCAGCATTTT
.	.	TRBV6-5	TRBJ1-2	CASSRFGGYGYTF	TGTGCCAGCAGTCGGTTCGGAGGCTATGGCTACACCTTC
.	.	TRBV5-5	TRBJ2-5	CASSLKPTGTQETQYF	TGTGCCAGCAGCCTGAAACCCACAGGGACACAAGAGACCCAGTACTTC
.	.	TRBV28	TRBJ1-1	CASSFSLAGTEAFF	TGTGCCAGCAGTTTCTCTCTGGCGGGCACTGAAGCTTTCTTT
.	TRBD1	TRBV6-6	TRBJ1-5	CASSDREGNQPQHF	TGTGCCAGCAGCGACAGGGAAGGCAATCAGCCCCAGCATTTT
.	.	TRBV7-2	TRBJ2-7	CASSLGAIYEQYF	TGTGCCAGCAGCCTTGGGGCTATTTACGAGCAGTACTTC
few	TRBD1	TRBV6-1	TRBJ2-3	CASTPGGEVDTQYF	TGTGCCAGCACCCCAGGGGGCGAGGTAGATACGCAGTATTTT
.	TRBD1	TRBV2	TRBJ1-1	CASSRRGEDTEAFF	TGTGCCAGCAGCCGCAGGGGGGAGGACACTGAAGCTTTCTTT
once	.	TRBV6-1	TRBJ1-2	CASKDTPADYGYTF	TGTGCCAGCAAAGATACACCGGCGGACTATGGCTACACCTTC
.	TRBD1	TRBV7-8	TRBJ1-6	CASRLRTGNSPLHF	TGTGCCAGCAGACTCCGGACAGGAAATTCACCCCTCCACTTT
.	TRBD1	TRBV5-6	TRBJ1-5	CASSFRGRGTLWNQPQHF	TGTGCCAGCAGCTTTCGAGGCAGGGGGACCCTATGGAATCAGCCCCAGCATTTT
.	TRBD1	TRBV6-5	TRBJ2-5	CASSYQGGAWETQYF	TGTGCCAGCAGTTACCAAGGGGGCGCGTGGGAGACCCAGTACTTC
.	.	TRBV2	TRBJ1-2	CASSEESTGYGYTF	TGTGCCAGCAGTGAAGAGTCCACAGGGTATGGCTACACCTTC
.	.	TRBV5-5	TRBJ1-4	CASSLGDTEREKLFF	TGTGCCAGCAGCTTGGGGGACACTGAGAGGGAAAAACTGTTTTTT
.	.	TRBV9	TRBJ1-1	CASSPWSQLGGNTEAFF	TGTGCCAGCAGCCCCTGGTCCCAATTAGGGGGTAACACTGAAGCTTTCTTT
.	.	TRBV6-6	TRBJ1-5	CASTQLEGLHF	TGTGCCAGCACCCAGTTGGAGGGGTTGCATTTT
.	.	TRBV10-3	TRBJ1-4	CATSTVTRGIDEKLFF	TGTGCCACCTCGACAGTAACAAGGGGAATCGACGAAAAACTGTTTTTT
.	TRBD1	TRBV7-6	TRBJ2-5	CASSTRGRGETQYF	TGTGCCAGCAGCACCAGGGGGCGTGGAGAGACCCAGTACTTC
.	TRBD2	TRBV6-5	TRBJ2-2	CASSGLADTGELFF	TGTGCCAGCAGTGGACTAGCGGACACCGGGGAGCTGTTTTTT
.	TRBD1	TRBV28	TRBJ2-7	CASSPGQTYEQYF	TGTGCCAGCAGTCCGGGACAGACCTACGAGCAGTACTTC
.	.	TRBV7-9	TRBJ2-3	CASILQGTDTQYF	TGTGCCAGCATCCTCCAGGGCACAGATACGCAGTATTTT
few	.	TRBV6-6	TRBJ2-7	CASSVQGVYEQYF	TGTGCCAGCAGTGTCCAAGGGGTCTACGAGCAGTACTTC
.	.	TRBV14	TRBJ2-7	CASSVSVAGYEQYF	TGTGCCAGCAGCGTCTCAGTGGCAGGCTACGAGCAGTACTTC
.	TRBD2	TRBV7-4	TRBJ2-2	CASRLRGVLFF	TGTGCCAGCAGGCTGCGGGGGGTTCTGTTTTTT
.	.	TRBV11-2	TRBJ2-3	CASSPGDFTDTQYF	TGTGCCAGCAGCCCCGGGGACTTTACAGATACGCAGTATTTT
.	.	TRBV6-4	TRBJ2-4	CASSDSCRGLDKNIQYF	TGTGCCAGCAGTGACTCTTGTAGGGGGTTGGACAAAAACATTCAGTACTTC